The 27 T cell receptor beta chains reported below all come from one sample, sequenced in a study of T cells in localized non-small cell lung cancer. TCRdb's table, derived via immunoSEQ multiplex PCR, lists solely in-frame clones and lacks some. The sample shows 86,000 or so clones, 70% to 90% of them seen only once. The specimen was peripheral blood, collected before any cancer treatment. These receptors came from a man aged 35-75 years with stage I lung adenocarcinoma.

The rearrangement links TRBV18 to TRBJ1-2, with a tentative D call TRBD1 (6 bases). The CDR3 is made up of 13 amino acids. V was shortened by 6 bases and J by 5 bases, with 13 bases between the two germline ends. The germline V gene has CDR1 KGHSH and CDR2 LQKENI. This CDR3 reads CASSPNGQYGYTF. CDR3 sequence (DNA): TGTGCCAGCTCCCCGAACGGACAGTATGGCTACACCTTC.

This chain connects TRBV9 to TRBJ2-1; 10 nucleotides agree with TRBD2. This CDR3 region has 15 residues. V lost 3 bases, J lost 9 bases, and 9 bases stayed unmatched. The germline V gene encodes CDR1 SGDLS and CDR2 YYNGEE. The CDR3 sequence: CASSAGLAARSEQFF. The CDR3 coding sequence is TGTGCCAGCAGCGCCGGACTAGCGGCGAGGAGTGAGCAGTTCTTC.

The genes are TRBV6-4 and TRBJ2-3; D remains unclear. V lost 5 bases to trimming and J lost 7 bases, with 13 bases between them. Germline loops: CDR1 MRHNA, CDR2 SNTAGT. The CDR3 totals 13 residues. This CDR3 is CASSPDLGNTQYF. The CDR3 DNA is TGTGCCAGCAGTCCCGACCTGGGGAATACGCAGTATTTT.

The chain joins TRBV7-9 to TRBJ1-3; D is unclear. In germline, CDR1 is SEHNR, CDR2 FQNEAQ (reference sequence). V lost 3 bases and J 0 bases, leaving 9 bases between the germline ends. This CDR3 spans 15 amino acids. In DNA form, the CDR3 reads TGTGCCAGCAGCTTCAGTCTGAGCTCTGGAAACACCATATATTTT. This codes for CASSFSLSSGNTIYF.

The rearrangement joins TRBV6-6 to TRBJ2-3; D possibly corresponds to TRBD2 (6 bases). The CDR3 runs to 13 residues. Trimming removed 5 bases at V and 5 bases at J, with 11 bases between. Germline CDR1 reads MNHNY; CDR2 reads SVGAGI (reference sequence). In nucleotides, the CDR3 is TGTGCCAGCAGTAGGGACTTACAAGATACGCAGTATTTT. This gives the protein CASSRDLQDTQYF.

The rearrangement uses TRBV5-1 and TRBJ2-7, with D unresolved. V lost 4 bases and J lost 2, with 13 bases in between. The CDR3 spans 14 residues. Germline lookup yields CDR1 SGHRS and CDR2 YFSETQ. CDR3 sequence: CASSGDTFPYEQYF. In DNA, the CDR3 is TGCGCCAGCAGCGGTGACACTTTTCCCTACGAGCAGTACTTC.

The V call is TRBV7-2, the J call TRBJ1-2, with D maybe TRBD1 (5 bases). Trimming removed 4 bases from V and 6 bases from J, with 18 bases in between. Germline assignment: CDR1 SGHTA and CDR2 FQGNSA. This CDR3 comprises 15 residues. The CDR3 nucleotides are TGTGCCAGCAGCTCTCAGGGTGGCAGGATGGATGGCTACACCTTC. It codes for CASSSQGGRMDGYTF.

This clone was observed a few times. This chain connects TRBV6-6 to TRBJ1-2, with D perhaps matching TRBD1 (5 bases). The CDR3 length is 16 residues. Germline-derived CDR1 and CDR2 are MNHNY and SVGAGI (reference sequence). V was pared by 2 bases and J by 1 base, with 14 bases between. The CDR3 nucleotides are TGTGCCAGCAGTTACATTCCCAGGGCCGGTAACTATGGCTACACCTTC. It encodes CASSYIPRAGNYGYTF.

The rearrangement joins TRBV6-4 to TRBJ2-6; TRBD2 matches 8 bases. In germline, CDR1 is MRHNA, CDR2 SNTAGT. This CDR3 has 17 amino acids. V shed 4 bases and J 2 bases; nucleotides not matched to a gene: 7. The CDR3: CASSVDPAGAGANVLTF. The CDR3 DNA reads as TGTGCCAGCAGTGTAGACCCAGCGGGAGCTGGGGCCAACGTCCTGACTTTC.

The chain is built from TRBV4-1 and TRBJ2-7; 10 bases match TRBD2. Germline V gene data show CDR1 as MGHRA and CDR2 as YSYEKL. Germline trimming cut 3 bases from V and 3 bases from J; bases unmatched to any gene: 14. This CDR3 comprises 18 residues. In nucleotides, the CDR3 is TGCGCCAGCAGCCAGGCGGGGAGGGCTAGCGGGAGATTCTACGAGCAGTACTTC. Translating it yields CASSQAGRASGRFYEQYF.

About this clone itself: One junction end disagrees with the germline gene, perhaps due to a read error. The chain carries TRBV7-7 and TRBJ2-7; 11 bases map to TRBD1. The CDR3 has 14 amino acids. Looked up from germline, CDR1 is SSHAT and CDR2 is FNYEAQ (reference sequence). As DNA, the CDR3 is TGTGCTAGCAGCCGTTTCGGGACAGGGGGGGAGCAGTACTTC. Translating it yields CASSRFGTGGEQYF.

Only one count was recorded for this clone. The chain carries TRBV6-1 and TRBJ2-1; the match to TRBD2 covers 11 bases. From germline, CDR1 is MNHNS and CDR2 SASEGT. CDR3 size: 14 residues. The V gene end was trimmed by 4 bases and the J gene end by 4 bases; junction bases not matched to a gene: 0. The CDR3 sequence: CASSGLAGYNEQFF. The CDR3 DNA reads TGTGCCAGCAGTGGACTAGCGGGATACAATGAGCAGTTCTTC.

The chain carries TRBV7-3 and TRBJ2-2, with 8 bases fitting TRBD2. With 1 base clipped from V and 5 bases from J, the junction kept 3 bases outside the gene matches. The CDR3 is 15 residues long. Germline CDR1 SGHTA, CDR2 FQGTGA. The CDR3 nucleotides are TGTGCCAGCAGCTTAAAGGGACTAGGAACCGGGGAGCTGTTTTTT. This translates into CASSLKGLGTGELFF.

The chain combines TRBV19 with TRBJ1-2; no reliable D call. This CDR3 is 15 amino acids long. Trimming cost V 0 bases and J 6 bases, with 14 bases left between them. Germline-derived CDR1 and CDR2 are LNHDA and SQIVND (reference sequence). The CDR3 DNA sequence: TGTGCCAGTAGTATAGAAGTCGCGGGTTCGCATGGCTACACCTTC. Translated: CASSIEVAGSHGYTF.

This sequence joins TRBV6-1 and TRBJ2-3; TRBD2 is a possible D gene (5 bases). Germline assignment: CDR1 MNHNS and CDR2 SASEGT. The V gene lost 5 bases and the J gene lost 1 base, with 10 bases spanning the gap. The CDR3 runs 14 residues. CDR3 in DNA: TGTGCCAGCAGTACCCTTAGCGGCACAGATACGCAGTATTTT. Translating gives CASSTLSGTDTQYF.

V is TRBV19 and J is TRBJ1-2; D is unresolved. Germline loops: CDR1 LNHDA, CDR2 SQIVND (reference sequence). Trimming removed 4 bases from V and 7 bases from J, with 13 bases in between. The CDR3 spans 13 residues. As DNA, the CDR3 is TGTGCCAGTAGTACTAGGGAGTCCGGTGGCTACACCTTC. Protein: CASSTRESGGYTF.

The chain uses TRBV5-1 and TRBJ2-3; possible D gene TRBD2, 6 bases. With 4 bases removed from V and 5 bases from J, the gap between germline ends came to 11 bases. The V gene's germline CDR1 is SGHRS and CDR2 YFSETQ. The CDR3 runs 13 residues. This CDR3 is CASSGGRQDTQYF. For the CDR3, the DNA is TGCGCCAGCAGCGGGGGGAGGCAAGATACGCAGTATTTT.

This chain joins TRBV7-3 and TRBJ2-3; D is ambiguous. Germline V CDR1 and CDR2: SGHTA, FQGTGA. V lost 1 base and J 4 bases, leaving 3 bases between the germline ends. The CDR3 contains 12 residues. CDR3 DNA sequence: TGTGCCAGCAGCTTAAGCCCAGATACGCAGTATTTT. Amino acid sequence: CASSLSPDTQYF.

The J gene is TRBJ1-1, the V gene TRBV12-5; unclear D gene. V was cut by 5 bases and J by 0 bases, with 10 bases left in between. Germline V gene sequence: CDR1 LGHNT, CDR2 FRNRAP. This CDR3 is built from 14 residues. CDR3 amino acids: CASGLTGMNTEAFF. For the CDR3, the DNA is TGTGCTAGTGGTCTCACCGGCATGAACACTGAAGCTTTCTTT. Together with reference TRBV12-5 and TRBJ1-1, the CDR3 gives the full variable domain: DARVTQTPRHKVTEMGQEVTMRCQPILGHNTVFWYRQTMMQGLELLAYFRNRAPLDDSGMPKDRFSAEMPDATLATLKIQPSEPRDSAVYFCASGLTGMNTEAFFGQGTRLTVV.

The rearrangement links TRBV5-8 to TRBJ2-7; D tentatively reads TRBD1 or TRBD2 (5 bases each). Trimming removed 0 bases from V and 2 bases from J, with 9 bases in between. Per the germline V gene, CDR1 is SGHTS and CDR2 is YDEGEE. The CDR3 consists of 14 residues. CDR3 amino acids: CASSLVGTPYEQYF. CDR3 nucleotides: TGTGCCAGCAGCTTGGTAGGGACCCCCTACGAGCAGTACTTC.

The V and J genes are TRBV14 and TRBJ2-7, with D hard to call. Per germline, CDR1 SGHDN and CDR2 FVKESK. This CDR3 spans 14 amino acids. Trimming took 3 bases from V and 6 from J, leaving 15 bases between them. Here the CDR3 DNA reads TGTGCCAGCAGCCACCTTTCAGTAGTAGGCGAGCAGTACTTC. Its translation is CASSHLSVVGEQYF. The full variable domain, in which reference TRBV14 and TRBJ2-7 provide the parts outside the CDR3, is EAGVTQFPSHSVIEKGQTVTLRCDPISGHDNLYWYRRVMGKEIKFLLHFVKESKQDESGMPNNRFLAERTGGTYSTLKVQPAELEDSGVYFCASSHLSVVGEQYFGPGTRLTVT.

J is TRBJ2-2 and V is TRBV11-1; D is possibly TRBD1 or TRBD2 (5 bases each). Trimming shortened V by 5 bases and J by 4 bases, and 14 bases separated the two germline ends. The CDR3 sequence is 15 residues long. Germline loops: CDR1 SGHAT, CDR2 FQDESV (reference sequence). In DNA, the CDR3 is TGTGCCAGCAGCGCCCTAGGGGCGGGCACCGGGGAGCTGTTTTTT. Amino acid sequence: CASSALGAGTGELFF. Looking up the rest from reference TRBV11-1 and TRBJ2-2 gives the full variable domain: EAEVAQSPRYKITEKSQAVAFWCDPISGHATLYWYRQILGQGPELLVQFQDESVVDDSQLPKDRFSAERLKGVDSTLKIQPAELGDSAMYLCASSALGAGTGELFFGEGSRLTVL.

The rearrangement uses TRBV5-6 and TRBJ2-7; D is possibly TRBD1 (7 bases). Germline assignment: CDR1 SGHDT and CDR2 YYEEEE. Trimming pared 2 bases from V and 2 bases from J, leaving 17 bases between. The CDR3 loop spans 16 amino acids. This chain's CDR3 is CASSFGQGGPPYEQYF. The CDR3 region has the DNA TGTGCCAGCAGCTTTGGCCAGGGGGGCCCTCCCTACGAGCAGTACTTC.

The V call is TRBV6-6, the J call TRBJ1-1, with D possibly TRBD1 on 6 matching bases. Trimming took off 11 bases at V and 7 bases at J, with 26 bases between the two ends. In germline, CDR1 is MNHNY, CDR2 SVGAGI (reference sequence). There are 15 residues in the CDR3. The CDR3 DNA reads as TGTGCCGCCCAGGGCGTAGGGGGACGGCAGCATGAAGCTTTCTTT. Translation gives CAAQGVGGRQHEAFF.

V and J are TRBV10-1 and TRBJ2-1; 8 bases match TRBD1. The CDR3 is 16 residues long. Trimming at V came to 4 bases and at J to 3 bases, leaving 8 bases not matched to a gene. Germline values: CDR1 WNHNN, CDR2 SYGVQD (reference sequence). CDR3 sequence (DNA): TGCGCCAGCAGTGGAAGACAGGGGTCCGGCTACAATGAGCAGTTCTTC. Protein product: CASSGRQGSGYNEQFF.

Points on this clone: Other DNA sequences within the sample encode an identical CDR3. The genes are TRBV28 and TRBJ1-5; no reliable D call. Trimming left V 2 bases short and J 6 bases short, with 2 bases between. Germline-derived CDR1 and CDR2 are MDHEN and SYDVKM. The CDR3 runs to 11 residues. CDR3 DNA: TGTGCCAGCAGTTTAAGTCAGCCCCAGCATTTT. Translating it yields CASSLSQPQHF. The full variable domain, in which reference TRBV28 and TRBJ1-5 provide the parts outside the CDR3, is DVKVTQSSRYLVKRTGEKVFLECVQDMDHENMFWYRQDPGLGLRLIYFSYDVKMKEKGDIPEGYSVSREKKERFSLILESASTNQTSMYLCASSLSQPQHFGDGTRLSIL.

The gene calls are TRBV7-8 and TRBJ1-6; 8 bases agree with TRBD1. The germline V gene has CDR1 SGHVS and CDR2 FQNEAQ. The CDR3 loop spans 14 amino acids. V shed 5 bases, J shed 8 bases, and the junction held 5 bases outside the gene matches. The CDR3 coding sequence is TGTGCCAGCAGCATTCAGGGGGCGGATTCACCCCTCCACTTT. Its protein product is CASSIQGADSPLHF.